Listed below are T cell receptor beta chains from one sample, sequenced in a study of blood T cell repertoires in COVID-19. Libraries were prepared by immunoSEQ multiplex PCR; TCRdb keeps only in-frame clonotypes and omits some of them. Here the sample spans about 35,000 clones, about 80% being singletons. The sample consisted of peripheral blood. The receptors originated from a woman aged 70-85 years with acute or convalescent COVID-19. The CDR3 runs from the conserved cysteine through the conserved F or W. Each record gives: V gene, J gene, D gene, clone size, CDR3 protein, CDR3 DNA. A D gene is named only where the DNA matches it firmly. Size tells how often a clone was seen (once, few, many) or the class of an expanded clone, and some rows leave it out.

>TRBV6-5|TRBJ1-2|.|few
CASSVGIFRNYGYTF
TGTGCCAGCAGCGTCGGGATTTTTCGTAACTATGGCTACACCTTC
>TRBV18|TRBJ2-5|TRBD2|.
CASSGLAQIWAETQYF
TGTGCCAGCTCGGGACTAGCCCAGATCTGGGCAGAGACCCAGTACTTC
>TRBV6-5|TRBJ2-7|TRBD2|few
CASSYSLLAGHYEQYF
TGTGCCAGCAGTTACTCCCTACTAGCGGGTCACTACGAGCAGTACTTC
>TRBV28|TRBJ1-3|.|.
CASSDNGSGNTIYF
TGTGCCAGCAGCGACAATGGCTCTGGAAACACCATATATTTT
>TRBV5-8|TRBJ1-2|TRBD1|.
CASSPTGAANYGYTF
TGTGCCAGCAGCCCCACAGGGGCCGCTAACTATGGCTACACCTTC
>TRBV7-9|TRBJ2-7|TRBD1|.
CASSEAGTGETYEQYF
TGTGCCAGCAGCGAAGCCGGGACAGGGGAAACCTACGAGCAGTACTTC
>TRBV6-5|TRBJ2-7|TRBD2|few
CASRAISGRYNEQYF
TGTGCCAGCAGGGCTATTAGCGGGAGGTACAACGAGCAGTACTTC
>TRBV11-1|TRBJ2-7|TRBD1|.
CASSSRRTGSHEQYF
TGTGCCAGCAGCTCCCGCAGGACAGGGTCCCACGAGCAGTACTTC
>TRBV12-3/TRBV12-4|TRBJ2-5|.|.
CASSLAALAAQYF
TGTGCCAGCAGTTTAGCAGCCCTCGCGGCCCAGTACTTC
>TRBV19|TRBJ2-7|TRBD2|.
CASSIWTSGSGVSYEQYF
TGTGCCAGTAGTATTTGGACTAGCGGGAGCGGTGTCTCCTACGAGCAGTACTTC
>TRBV15|TRBJ2-7|TRBD1|once
CATSRDRATGYEQYF
TGTGCCACCAGCAGAGATCGGGCGACAGGGTACGAGCAGTACTTC
>TRBV15|TRBJ2-3|TRBD1|.
CATSRDVDGQGAKDTQYF
TGTGCCACCAGCAGAGATGTAGATGGACAGGGGGCAAAAGATACGCAGTATTTT
>TRBV5-1|TRBJ2-5|.|.
CASSSDSTGPQETQYF
TGCGCCAGCAGCTCGGACAGCACCGGCCCCCAAGAGACCCAGTACTTC
>TRBV27|TRBJ2-1|.|.
CASKPRGYNEQFF
TGTGCCAGCAAACCCAGGGGATACAATGAGCAGTTCTTC
>TRBV5-1|TRBJ1-1|TRBD1|few
CASSLGDRGPDTEAFF
TGCGCCAGCAGCTTGGGGGACAGGGGGCCCGACACTGAAGCTTTCTTT
>TRBV2|TRBJ1-5|.|few
CASSWEYSNQPQHF
TGTGCCAGCAGCTGGGAGTATAGCAATCAGCCCCAGCATTTT
>TRBV28|TRBJ2-7|TRBD1|.
CASSFDRAHEQYF
TGTGCCAGCAGTTTTGACAGGGCACACGAGCAGTACTTC
>TRBV3-1/TRBV3-2|TRBJ1-1|.|few
CASSPGPTEAFF
TGTGCCAGCAGCCCAGGGCCCACTGAAGCTTTCTTT
>TRBV29-1|TRBJ2-2|.|.
CSAPNPLNTGELFF
TGCAGCGCCCCTAATCCCTTGAACACCGGGGAGCTGTTTTTT
>TRBV5-1|TRBJ1-4|.|.
CASSLNGNEKLFF
TGCGCCAGCAGCTTGAACGGTAATGAAAAACTGTTTTTT
>TRBV7-9|TRBJ2-5|.|once
CASSPPGLQETQYF
TGTGCCAGCAGCCCCCCGGGTCTCCAAGAGACCCAGTACTTC
>TRBV5-4|TRBJ2-2|TRBD2|few
CASSPGLAGNYPNTGELFF
TGTGCCAGCAGCCCGGGACTAGCGGGTAACTACCCGAACACCGGGGAGCTGTTTTTT
>TRBV27|TRBJ2-7|TRBD2|.
CASRELAGGAHEQYF
TGTGCCAGCAGAGAGCTAGCGGGAGGAGCCCACGAGCAGTACTTC
>TRBV6-5|TRBJ1-6|TRBD1|.
CASRPGTGWDSPLHF
TGTGCCAGCAGGCCCGGGACAGGGTGGGATTCACCCCTCCACTTT
>TRBV5-1|TRBJ2-3|.|.
CASSRENPATDTQYF
TGCGCCAGCAGCCGGGAGAACCCGGCGACAGATACGCAGTATTTT
>TRBV2|TRBJ2-5|.|.
CASRVARETQYF
TGTGCCAGCAGGGTAGCGAGGGAGACCCAGTACTTC
>TRBV12-3/TRBV12-4|TRBJ2-5|TRBD1|.
CASSLRGRETQYF
TGTGCCAGCAGTTTAAGGGGGCGAGAGACCCAGTACTTC
>TRBV11-2|TRBJ2-7|TRBD2|.
CASRSPASGAYEQYF
TGTGCCAGCCGTTCCCCGGCTAGCGGTGCCTACGAGCAGTACTTC
>TRBV19|TRBJ2-6|TRBD1|.
CASDRGRSSGANVLTF
TGTGCCAGCGACAGGGGGCGGTCTTCCGGGGCCAACGTCCTGACTTTC
>TRBV9|TRBJ1-6|TRBD1|.
CASSVRGQGNSPLHF
TGTGCCAGCAGCGTAAGGGGGCAGGGGAATTCACCCCTCCACTTT
>TRBV24-1|TRBJ2-3|.|.
CATSDPSFSTDTQYF
TGTGCCACCAGTGATCCTTCCTTTAGCACAGATACGCAGTATTTT
>TRBV10-3|TRBJ1-1|.|.
CAINLRGTEAFF
TGTGCCATCAATCTCAGGGGCACTGAAGCTTTCTTT
>TRBV6-5|TRBJ2-5|.|.
CASSYRGWETQYF
TGTGCCAGCAGTTACCGGGGGTGGGAGACCCAGTACTTC
>TRBV7-8|TRBJ1-4|.|few
CASSPQGRGDEKLFF
TGTGCCAGCAGCCCACAGGGTCGGGGGGATGAAAAACTGTTTTTT
>TRBV27|TRBJ1-1|TRBD1|.
CASSSQYRGWNTEAFF
TGTGCCAGCAGTTCCCAATACAGGGGGTGGAACACTGAAGCTTTCTTT
>TRBV5-6|TRBJ2-7|.|.
CASSSPAGYHEQYF
TGTGCCAGCAGCTCCCCTGCAGGGTACCACGAGCAGTACTTC
>TRBV6-5|TRBJ1-2|.|.
CAGSLLGDGSYGYTF
TGTGCCGGATCGCTATTAGGGGATGGCTCCTATGGCTACACCTTC
>TRBV15|TRBJ2-3|.|.
CATSRDTPGQGRTDTQYF
TGTGCCACCAGCAGAGATACCCCCGGGCAGGGCCGCACAGATACGCAGTATTTT
>TRBV20-1|TRBJ2-1|.|.
CSASQGLNNHEQFF
TGCAGTGCTAGTCAGGGGTTGAACAACCATGAGCAGTTCTTC
>TRBV20-1|TRBJ2-1|.|once
CSASPLDNEQFF
TGCAGTGCTAGTCCGCTAGACAATGAGCAGTTCTTC
>TRBV7-8|TRBJ2-1|.|.
CASSLPEPEAYNEQFF
TGTGCCAGCAGCTTGCCCGAACCCGAGGCCTACAATGAGCAGTTCTTC
>TRBV2|TRBJ2-1|.|.
CASTLGGAYNEQFF
TGTGCCAGCACCCTAGGGGGGGCGTACAATGAGCAGTTCTTC
>TRBV6-6|TRBJ1-6|TRBD1|.
CASSSGDSSSPLHF
TGTGCCAGCAGTTCTGGGGACAGCAGTTCACCCCTCCACTTT
>TRBV13|TRBJ1-3|.|.
CASSLDSSGNTIYF
TGTGCCAGCAGCTTGGACAGCTCTGGAAACACCATATATTTT
>TRBV15|TRBJ2-5|TRBD2|once
CATSRDLATSGQETQYF
TGTGCCACCAGCAGAGATCTCGCTACTAGCGGTCAAGAGACCCAGTACTTC
>TRBV6-6|TRBJ2-7|TRBD1|.
CASSSGQGAYEQYF
TGTGCCAGCAGCTCTGGACAGGGGGCCTACGAGCAGTACTTC